This T cell receptor beta chain was found in a study of cytomegalovirus exposure and HLA in healthy donors. Study details: Roughly 85 million unique TCRs from HLA-typed donors made up an early data release. Study-level findings and limits: A cluster of highly shared sequence variants was likely a sequencing artifact.

The junction had 7 bases not matched to a gene; V was cut back by 3 bases and J by 3 bases. Per germline, CDR1 SGHTA and CDR2 FQGNSA. The CDR3 spans 17 residues. Primers for the PCR totalled 60 Vbeta and 13 Jbeta. In the source study's methods: In a later analysis, the count reached about 75 million unique TCR beta chains, with 10 million to 14 million shared. TCRdb keeps only in-frame clones here, not all; method: immunoSEQ multiplex PCR. D and trimming come from the DNA, and the V and J calls and clone size come from that table. The top ten hold around 12% of the sample, which has over 60,000 clones, 75% seen once. As concerns this clone: The antigen remains undetermined.

This clonotype originated in a man aged 70-80 years in good health and CMV-seronegative. This chain joins TRBV7-2 and TRBJ2-3; 12 bases line up with TRBD2. Input material: PBMCs. The CDR3 DNA reads as TGTGCCAGCAGCTTCGACCCTAGCGGGGGGGCGACAGATACGCAGTATTTT. It yields the protein CASSFDPSGGATDTQYF.